This T cell receptor (beta chain) emerged from a study of cytomegalovirus exposure and HLA in healthy donors. The J segment lost 4 bases and the V segment lost 0 bases, leaving 2 bases of the junction unmatched. The CDR3 has 15 amino acids. Germline CDR1 and CDR2: SGHDN and FVKESK. This clone was observed once. PCR used 60 Vbeta primers and 13 Jbeta primers. Repertoires were generated with immunoSEQ multiplex PCR, while TCRdb's copy carries only in-frame clones and drops some. The sample records over 35,000 clones, roughly 80% being singletons. The V call is TRBV14, the J call TRBJ2-5, with 10 bases lining up with TRBD1. Input material: PBMCs. This TCR was recovered from a man in his thirties or forties in good health and CMV-seronegative. The CDR3 region has the DNA TGTGCCAGCAGCCAAGATCGGACAGGGGGAGAGACCCAGTACTTC. Its protein product is CASSQDRTGGETQYF.